This TCR beta chain derives from a study of blood T cell repertoires in COVID-19. Study context: The cDNA or gDNA used as material had been derived from T cells, B-cell-depleted T cells, or PBMCs.

CDR3 size: 15 residues. Germline assignment: CDR1 SGHNT and CDR2 YYREEE (reference sequence). V gave up 3 bases and J gave up 7 bases; unmatched junction bases: 7. Original methodology: Scientists estimated how many nucleated cells there were by amplifying reference gene primers. Generated by immunoSEQ multiplex PCR, the TCRdb table keeps only in-frame clones and is missing some. V and J calls and clone size are copied from that table; D and trimming were computed from the DNA. The sample holds 150,000 to 170,000 clones, approximately 85% seen once. Seattle's enrolled individuals joined amid active infection and were then monitored longitudinally.

The TCR originated in a woman aged 60 to 75 with COVID-19, enrolled during active disease. Sequencing was performed on peripheral blood. The chain is built from TRBV5-4 and TRBJ2-2; 9 nucleotides line up with TRBD1. CDR3 protein: CASSSITGGVGELFF. CDR3 in DNA: TGTGCCAGCAGCTCAATAACAGGGGGCGTCGGGGAGCTGTTTTTT.